This T cell receptor beta chain comes out of a study of blood T cell repertoires in COVID-19. Background on the study: The cDNA or gDNA used as material had been derived from T cells, B-cell-depleted T cells, or PBMCs.

Repertoires were generated with immunoSEQ multiplex PCR, while TCRdb's copy carries only in-frame clones and drops some. The repertoire holds 130,000 or so clones, with around 81% as singletons. Trimming cost V 9 bases and J 5 bases; bases outside gene matches: 3. This CDR3 has 13 residues. Germline CDR1 reads KGHDR; CDR2 reads SFDVKD. The rearrangement links TRBV24-1 to TRBJ1-4; the match to TRBD1 covers 9 bases. The specimen was peripheral blood. The TCR was taken from a human donor in a cohort sampled during active COVID-19. The CDR3 sequence: CATSGTGNEKLFF. The CDR3 bases are TGTGCCACCTCCGGGACAGGGAATGAAAAACTGTTTTTT.